Reported below is one T cell receptor beta chain. Random hexamers served to reverse transcribe roughly 0.5 to 1 ug RNA. TCRdb re-derived calls from the immunoSEQ multiplex PCR reads in MiXCR, one entry per CDR3 protein. The repertoire has around 100,000 distinct CDR3 sequences, 95% of them found once; the top ten carry approximately 0.33%. The V and J ends lost 6 bases and 6 bases, in that order; junction bases with no gene match: 8. The CDR3 has 14 amino acids. CDR1 and CDR2 (germline): SQVTM, ANQGSEA. This entry comes from a study of CD8 T cells in Susac syndrome. The sample was CD8+ T cells from PBMCs. The chain joins TRBV29-1 to TRBJ1-5; 10 positions match TRBD1. The TCR sequence derives from a human donor with Susac syndrome. This chain's CDR3 is CSVGTGVDGQPQHF. In DNA form, the CDR3 reads TGCAGCGTCGGGACAGGGGTCGATGGTCAGCCCCAGCATTTT.